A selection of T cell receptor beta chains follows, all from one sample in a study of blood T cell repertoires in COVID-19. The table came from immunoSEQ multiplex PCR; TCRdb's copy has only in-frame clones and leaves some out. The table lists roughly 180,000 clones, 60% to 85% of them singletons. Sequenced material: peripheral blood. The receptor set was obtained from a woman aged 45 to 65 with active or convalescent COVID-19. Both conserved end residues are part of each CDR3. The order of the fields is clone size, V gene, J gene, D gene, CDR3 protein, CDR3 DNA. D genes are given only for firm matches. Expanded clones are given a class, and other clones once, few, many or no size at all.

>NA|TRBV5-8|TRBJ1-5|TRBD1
CASSPGTGVANQPQHF
TGTGCCAGCAGCCCGGGGACAGGGGTCGCTAATCAGCCCCAGCATTTT
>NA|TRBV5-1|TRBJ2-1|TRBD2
CASSLRTGTSGNNEQFF
TGCGCCAGCAGCCTTAGGACCGGGACTAGCGGGAACAATGAGCAGTTCTTC
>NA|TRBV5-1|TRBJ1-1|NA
CASSLARPGTEAFF
TGCGCCAGCAGCTTGGCCAGGCCGGGAACTGAAGCTTTCTTT
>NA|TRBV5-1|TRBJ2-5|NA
CASSWGQGRIGETQYF
TGCGCCAGCAGCTGGGGGCAGGGGAGAATTGGGGAGACCCAGTACTTC
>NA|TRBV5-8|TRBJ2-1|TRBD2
CASSLASGLAGRNEQFF
TGTGCCAGCAGCTTGGCCTCCGGACTAGCGGGACGCAATGAGCAGTTCTTC
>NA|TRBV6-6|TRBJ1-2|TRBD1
CASSQQGEGYGYTF
TGTGCCAGCAGCCAACAGGGGGAGGGCTATGGCTACACCTTC
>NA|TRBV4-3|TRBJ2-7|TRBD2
CASSQDRLAGDYEQYF
TGCGCCAGCAGCCAGGACCGACTAGCGGGAGACTACGAGCAGTACTTC
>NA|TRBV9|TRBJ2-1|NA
CASSRTSISYNEQFF
TGTGCCAGCTCTCGTACTAGCATCTCCTACAATGAGCAGTTCTTC
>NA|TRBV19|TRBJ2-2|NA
CASNSVLRAGELFF
TGTGCCAGTAATTCGGTTTTGAGGGCCGGGGAGCTGTTTTTT
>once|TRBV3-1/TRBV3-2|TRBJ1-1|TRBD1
CASSTNKGAAEAFF
TGTGCCAGCAGCACCAACAAGGGGGCCGCTGAAGCTTTCTTT
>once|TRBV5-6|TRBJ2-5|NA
CASSSDRAPRQTQYF
TGTGCCAGCAGCTCTGACAGAGCCCCTCGCCAGACCCAGTACTTC
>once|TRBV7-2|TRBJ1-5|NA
CASSPDQSQPQHF
TGTGCCAGCAGCCCAGATCAGTCTCAGCCCCAGCATTTT
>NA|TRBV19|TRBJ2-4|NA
CASSIGQTGDIQYF
TGTGCCAGTAGTATAGGGCAAACCGGGGACATTCAGTACTTC
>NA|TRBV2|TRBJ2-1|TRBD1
CASRAEDRLYNEQFF
TGTGCCAGCAGGGCCGAGGACAGGCTGTACAATGAGCAGTTCTTC
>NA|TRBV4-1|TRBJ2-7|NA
CASSQMVGASYEQYF
TGCGCCAGCAGCCAAATGGTAGGGGCATCCTACGAGCAGTACTTC
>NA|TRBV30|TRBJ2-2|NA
CSLVAGLAGELFF
TGTTCCCTGGTGGCAGGGCTAGCCGGGGAGCTGTTTTTT
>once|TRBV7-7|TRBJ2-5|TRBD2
CASSLRLAYLETQYF
TGTGCCAGCAGCCTGAGACTAGCGTATTTAGAGACCCAGTACTTC
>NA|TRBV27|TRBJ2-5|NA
CASGPRGPGQETQYF
TGTGCCAGCGGACCCCGAGGGCCGGGACAAGAGACCCAGTACTTC
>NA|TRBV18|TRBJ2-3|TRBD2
CASSPGGTSSTDTQYF
TGTGCCAGCTCACCCGGGGGGACTTCTAGCACAGATACGCAGTATTTT
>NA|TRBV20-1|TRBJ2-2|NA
CSASGLATANTGELFF
TGCAGTGCTAGTGGGCTAGCGACCGCGAACACCGGGGAGCTGTTTTTT
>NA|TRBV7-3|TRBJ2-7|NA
CASSQTSSYEQYF
TGTGCCAGCAGCCAGACTAGCTCCTACGAGCAGTACTTC
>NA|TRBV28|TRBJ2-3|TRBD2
CASSTRAGGYRDTQYF
TGTGCCAGCAGCACCCGGGCGGGAGGTTACAGAGATACGCAGTATTTT
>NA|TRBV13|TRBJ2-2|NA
CASSTPRTGELFF
TGTGCCAGCAGCACCCCGAGGACCGGGGAGCTGTTTTTT
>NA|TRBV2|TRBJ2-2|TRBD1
CASKPTGADGGELFF
TGTGCCAGCAAACCGACAGGGGCGGATGGCGGGGAGCTGTTTTTT
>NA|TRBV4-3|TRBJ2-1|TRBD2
CASSLGTSSYNEQFF
TGCGCCAGCAGCCTAGGGACTAGCTCCTACAATGAGCAGTTCTTC
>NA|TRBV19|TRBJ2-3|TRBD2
CASSIVAGADTQYF
TGTGCCAGTAGTATAGTTGCGGGGGCAGATACGCAGTATTTT
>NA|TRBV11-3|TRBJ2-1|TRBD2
CASSFTSGVYNEQFF
TGTGCCAGCAGCTTTACTAGCGGGGTGTACAATGAGCAGTTCTTC
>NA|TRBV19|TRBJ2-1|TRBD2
CASSISGVTAEQFF
TGTGCCAGTAGTATAAGCGGGGTCACAGCTGAGCAGTTCTTC
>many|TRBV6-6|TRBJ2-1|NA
CASSPGWAGYNYNEQFF
TGTGCCAGCAGTCCCGGCTGGGCGGGATATAACTACAATGAGCAGTTCTTC
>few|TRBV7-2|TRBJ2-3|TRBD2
CASSSGTSGGISSTDTQYF
TGTGCCAGCAGCTCCGGGACTAGCGGGGGAATTTCTAGCACAGATACGCAGTATTTT
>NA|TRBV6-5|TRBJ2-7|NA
CASSYRPGGVYEQYF
TGTGCCAGCAGTTACCGTCCGGGGGGCGTCTACGAGCAGTACTTC
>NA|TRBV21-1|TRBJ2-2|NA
CASSPTGELFF
TGTGCCAGCAGCCCAACCGGGGAGCTGTTTTTT
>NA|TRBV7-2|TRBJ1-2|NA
CASSLAVTAYGYTF
TGTGCCAGCAGCTTAGCGGTAACAGCCTATGGCTACACCTTC
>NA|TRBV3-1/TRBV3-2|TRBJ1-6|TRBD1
CASSSGTVLSPLHF
TGTGCCAGCAGCTCCGGGACAGTACTTTCACCCCTCCACTTT
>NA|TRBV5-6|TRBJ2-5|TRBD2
CASSPGLAGGETQYF
TGTGCCAGCAGCCCTGGACTAGCGGGAGGGGAGACCCAGTACTTC
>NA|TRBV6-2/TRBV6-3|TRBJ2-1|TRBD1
CASSRDRGINEQFF
TGTGCCAGCAGCCGGGACAGGGGGATAAATGAGCAGTTCTTC
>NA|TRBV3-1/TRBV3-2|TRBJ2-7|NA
CASSQLRHEQYF
TGTGCCAGCAGCCAATTGAGGCACGAGCAGTACTTC
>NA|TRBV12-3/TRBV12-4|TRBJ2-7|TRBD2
CASSAGGPFEQYF
TGTGCCAGCTCAGCGGGGGGGCCTTTTGAGCAGTACTTC
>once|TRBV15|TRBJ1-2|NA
CATSRDIPNYGYTF
TGTGCCACCAGCAGAGATATCCCCAACTATGGCTACACCTTC
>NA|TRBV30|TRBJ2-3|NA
CAWSVRADTQYF
TGTGCCTGGAGTGTCCGCGCAGATACGCAGTATTTT
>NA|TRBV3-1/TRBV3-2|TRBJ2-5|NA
CASSPRGIQETQYF
TGTGCCAGCAGCCCACGGGGGATTCAAGAGACCCAGTACTTC
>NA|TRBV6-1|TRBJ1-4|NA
CASSEGWGGEKLFF
TGTGCCAGCAGTGAGGGCTGGGGGGGCGAAAAACTGTTTTTT
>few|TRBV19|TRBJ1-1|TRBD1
CASSPRDREAFF
TGTGCCAGTAGTCCGAGGGACAGGGAAGCTTTCTTT
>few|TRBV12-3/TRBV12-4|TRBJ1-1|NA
CASTFSLNTEAFF
TGTGCCAGCACCTTTTCCTTGAACACTGAAGCTTTCTTT
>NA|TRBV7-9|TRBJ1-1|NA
CASNQGATEAFF
TGTGCCAGCAACCAAGGGGCCACTGAAGCTTTCTTT
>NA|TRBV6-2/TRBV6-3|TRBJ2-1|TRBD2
CASSYLAGVPEQFF
TGTGCCAGCAGTTACTTAGCGGGAGTTCCCGAGCAGTTCTTC
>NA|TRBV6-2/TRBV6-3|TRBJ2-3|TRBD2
CASSFWTSGGTDTQYF
TGTGCCAGCAGTTTCTGGACTAGCGGGGGGACAGATACGCAGTATTTT
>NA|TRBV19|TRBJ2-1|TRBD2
CASSTQEGLAFEQFF
TGTGCCAGTAGTACCCAGGAGGGACTAGCATTTGAGCAGTTCTTC
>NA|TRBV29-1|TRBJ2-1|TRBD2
CSVEPLSTSGGFEFF
TGCAGCGTTGAGCCCCTATCGACTAGCGGGGGGTTCGAGTTCTTC
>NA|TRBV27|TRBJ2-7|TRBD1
CASSPLGTAPYEQYF
TGTGCCAGCAGCCCCCTGGGGACAGCCCCCTACGAGCAGTACTTC
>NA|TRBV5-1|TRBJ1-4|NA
CASSLVGASANEKLFF
TGCGCCAGCAGCTTGGTGGGGGCGAGTGCTAATGAAAAACTGTTTTTT
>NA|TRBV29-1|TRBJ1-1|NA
CSVITGIEAFF
TGCAGCGTTATTACAGGGATTGAAGCTTTCTTT
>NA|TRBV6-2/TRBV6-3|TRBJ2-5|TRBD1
CASSSGTGVRRQETQYF
TGTGCCAGCAGTTCCGGGACAGGGGTGCGGCGCCAAGAGACCCAGTACTTC
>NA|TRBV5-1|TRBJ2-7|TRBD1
CASSYGQGAYEQYF
TGCGCCAGCAGCTACGGACAGGGGGCTTACGAGCAGTACTTC
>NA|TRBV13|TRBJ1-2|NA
CASSRAQVPNYGYTF
TGTGCCAGCAGCCGAGCACAGGTCCCCAACTATGGCTACACCTTC
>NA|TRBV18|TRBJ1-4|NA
CASSRDMEEKLFF
TGTGCCAGCTCTCGGGACATGGAGGAAAAACTGTTTTTT